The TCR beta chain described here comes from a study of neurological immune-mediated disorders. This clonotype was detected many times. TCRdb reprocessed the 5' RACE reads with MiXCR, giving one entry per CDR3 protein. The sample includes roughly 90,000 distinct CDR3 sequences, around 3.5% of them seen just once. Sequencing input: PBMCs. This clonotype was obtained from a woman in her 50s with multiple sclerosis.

CDR3 in DNA: TGTGCCAGCAGCTTAGACGGAGGGGCTTACTATGGCTACACCTTC. Residues: CASSLDGGAYYGYTF. J is TRBJ1-2 and V is TRBV7-2, with a weak D call TRBD1 (5 bases). Trimming pared 1 base from V and 3 bases from J, leaving 12 bases between. From germline, CDR1 is SGHTA and CDR2 FQGNSA. The CDR3 loop spans 15 amino acids.